The 13 T cell receptor beta chains below all came from one sample that was sequenced in a study of beta chain features in type 1 diabetes. Regarding the study as a whole: TCRB CDR3s from Type 1 diabetes patients were moderately but significantly shorter in all four CD4+ subsets.

Expressed TCRB transcripts were sequenced because the isolated RNA had all been reverse transcribed beforehand. Generated by immunoSEQ multiplex PCR, the TCRdb table keeps only in-frame clones and is missing some. This sample yields fewer than 450,000 clones, of which roughly 14% are seen a single time; approximately 0.016% belongs to the top ten. No antigen has been identified for these receptors. What was sequenced was naive CD4+ T cells from blood. The receptor set was obtained from a woman younger than 30 with type 1 diabetes.

This chain joins TRBV5-1 and TRBJ2-7, with 13 bases aligning to TRBD2. The CDR3 contains 17 residues. V gave up 2 bases and J gave up 1 base; unmatched junction bases: 6. Germline values: CDR1 SGHRS, CDR2 YFSETQ. CDR3 region: CASSFTSGREISYEQYF. The CDR3 nucleotides read TGCGCCAGCAGCTTCACTAGCGGGAGGGAAATTTCCTACGAGCAGTACTTC.

This clone was observed a handful of times. The chain links TRBV4-2 to TRBJ2-1; 12 positions match TRBD2. The CDR3 extends over 16 amino acids. The V gene's germline CDR1 is LGHNA and CDR2 YNFKEQ. The junction had 4 bases not matched to a gene; V was cut back by 4 bases and J by 3 bases. Written as DNA, the CDR3 is TGTGCCAGCAGCCCTAGCGGGAGGGCCTACTACAATGAGCAGTTCTTC. Translated: CASSPSGRAYYNEQFF.

Written as DNA, the CDR3 is TGTGCCAGCAGCTTGGATGTCGGCGGGAGGACCGGAGCCCAGTTCTTC. Translating it yields CASSLDVGGRTGAQFF. The chain links TRBV5-4 to TRBJ2-1; 8 bases are shared with TRBD2. The CDR3 is 16 residues long. Germline CDR1 and CDR2: SGHNT and YYREEE (reference sequence). V gave up 0 bases and J gave up 13 bases; unmatched junction bases: 15.

A few counts support this clone. The genes are TRBV5-1 and TRBJ2-1, with 11 bases lining up with TRBD2. J was trimmed by 3 bases and V by 4 bases; bases with no gene match: 3. From germline, CDR1 is SGHRS and CDR2 YFSETQ. The CDR3 has 15 amino acids. The CDR3 coding sequence is TGCGCCAGCAGCACGGGACTAGCGGACTACAATGAGCAGTTCTTC. Amino acids: CASSTGLADYNEQFF.

This clone was seen a few times. CDR3: CASSFKGVEAFF. The CDR3 coding sequence is TGTGCCAGCAGTTTTAAAGGAGTTGAAGCTTTCTTT. The chain joins TRBV28 to TRBJ1-1; D gene unclear. This CDR3 is built from 12 residues. The germline CDR1 and CDR2 sequences are MDHEN and SYDVKM. V was cut by 3 bases and J by 7 bases, with 9 bases left in between.

This clone has only a few counts. Other nucleotide sequences from this sample produce the same CDR3. The V gene is TRBV20-1, the J gene TRBJ2-5, with D maybe TRBD2 (6 bases). CDR1 and CDR2 from the germline V gene are DFQATT and SNEGSKA (reference sequence). Trimming took off 4 bases at V and 4 bases at J, with 7 bases between the two ends. The CDR3 contains 11 residues. The CDR3 DNA follows: TGCAGTGCTACCGGGGGAGAGACCCAGTACTTC. It specifies CSATGGETQYF.

The J gene is TRBJ2-3, the V gene TRBV7-9; 11 bases map to TRBD2. In germline, CDR1 is SEHNR, CDR2 FQNEAQ (reference sequence). The V gene end was trimmed by 7 bases and the J gene end by 1 base; junction bases not matched to a gene: 7. CDR3 size: 16 residues. The CDR3: CASNAGLAGGTDTQYF. Here the CDR3 DNA reads TGTGCCAGCAACGCAGGACTAGCGGGCGGCACAGATACGCAGTATTTT. Full variable domain (remainder filled in from reference TRBV7-9 and TRBJ2-3): DTGVSQNPRHKITKRGQNVTFRCDPISEHNRLYWYRQTLGQGPEFLTYFQNEAQLEKSRLLSDRFSAERPKGSFSTLEIQRTEQGDSAMYLCASNAGLAGGTDTQYFGPGTRLTVL.

V and J are TRBV27 and TRBJ2-7, with TRBD2 identical over 10 bases. Germline CDR1 and CDR2: MNHEY and SMNVEV (reference sequence). Losses at the gene ends were 2 bases for V and 0 bases for J; bases not matched to a gene: 7. This CDR3 is 17 amino acids long. CDR3 sequence reads: CASSLIPSGRASYEQYF. The CDR3 region has the DNA TGTGCCAGCAGTTTAATCCCTAGCGGGAGAGCCTCCTACGAGCAGTACTTC.

This clone turned up a few times. V and J are TRBV25-1 and TRBJ1-1; weak D call: TRBD1 (5 bases). The V gene's germline CDR1 is MGHDK and CDR2 SYGVNS. The CDR3 covers 15 residues. Trimming cost V 3 bases and J 4 bases, with 15 bases left between them. The CDR3 nucleotides read TGTGCCAGCAGTGATCGCAGGGTCTCGAGCACTGAAGCTTTCTTT. It is translated as CASSDRRVSSTEAFF.

This clone came up a few times. The rearrangement links TRBV10-3 to TRBJ2-1; D may be TRBD2 (7 bases). From germline, CDR1 is ENHRY and CDR2 SYGVKD. V lost 3 bases, J lost 8 bases, and 14 bases lay in between. The CDR3 contains 14 residues. The CDR3 bases are TGTGCCATCAGTGACCTAGACGGGGGGCATGAGCAGTTCTTC. The encoded protein is CAISDLDGGHEQFF.

This clone has more than one count but fewer than ten. The chain couples TRBV2 to TRBJ1-4; 7 positions agree with TRBD1. The CDR3 is 14 amino acids. The germline CDR1 and CDR2 sequences are SNHLY and FYNNEI. Unmatched junction bases numbered 10, after V lost 7 bases and J lost 8 bases. CDR3 in amino acids: CASKGDSGREKLFF. CDR3 bases: TGTGCCAGCAAGGGGGACAGCGGTCGGGAAAAACTGTTTTTT.

Ten or more counts support this clone. The chain joins TRBV15 to TRBJ2-1, with TRBD2 identical over 7 bases. From germline, CDR1 is LNHNV and CDR2 YYDKDF (reference sequence). The J segment lost 8 bases and the V segment lost 5 bases, leaving 9 bases of the junction unmatched. The CDR3 is 14 residues long. The CDR3 protein is CATSGGDFSDEQFF. For the CDR3, the DNA is TGTGCCACCAGCGGGGGGGACTTCAGCGATGAGCAGTTCTTC.

The table lists this clone with a few counts. This sequence joins TRBV6-6 and TRBJ2-5, with D possibly TRBD1 on 5 matching bases. The V and J ends lost 0 bases and 7 bases respectively, with 15 bases between them. CDR1 is MNHNY, CDR2 SVGAGI, per germline (reference sequence). The CDR3 consists of 15 residues. The CDR3 bases are TGTGCCAGCAGTTACTCAGCAGGGCCCATGGGGACCCAGTACTTC. It codes for CASSYSAGPMGTQYF.